This T cell receptor beta chain emerged from a study of OX40 agonist ivuxolimab in advanced cancers. As for the study in general: Clinicians treated patients with ivuxolimab, an agonistic anti-OX40 (CD134) antibody. Whole-study results and caveats: The average count of expanded clones was higher among CD8+ T cells than among CD4+.

TCRdb keeps only in-frame clones here, not all; method: immunoSEQ multiplex PCR. The sample carries around 46,000 clones, approximately 84% recorded once. Of note for this clone: Its antigen is unidentified.

V lost 4 bases, J lost 12 bases, and 17 bases stayed unmatched. CDR1 and CDR2 from the germline V gene are MNHGY and SVAAGI. The CDR3 contains 15 residues. The clonotype originates from an adult with an advanced solid tumor such as melanoma, head and neck, liver or kidney cancer. The material was CD4+ or CD8+ T cells sorted from blood, obtained in a trial of the OX40 agonist ivuxolimab. The chain employs TRBV6-9 and TRBJ2-5, with 7 nucleotides matching TRBD2. The CDR3 DNA sequence: TGTGCCAGCAGTTCGGTGATCGGAGTAGGGAGGGGAAAGTACTTC. Its translation: CASSSVIGVGRGKYF.